This TCR beta chain was profiled in a study of T cells after yellow fever vaccination. Background on the study: Some fractions had low cell numbers, and these were prepared with SMART-Seq v4 Ultra Low Input.

Generation of TCR cDNA used 5'RACE template switching (which added a universal primer site and UMIs). TCRdb reprocessed the 5' RACE reads with MiXCR, giving one entry per CDR3 protein. The table shows hundreds of thousands of distinct CDR3 sequences, with around a tenth occurring only once. In its sample, this clonotype was seen a few times. The antigen is undetermined. The CDR3 contains 14 residues. Germline V CDR1 and CDR2: SGHRS, YFSETQ. The germline V and J ends were trimmed by 4 bases and 5 bases, with 13 bases remaining between them. Points from the study as a whole: After the booster, nearly 98% of CD4 and about nine tenths of CD8 primary-response clones were re-detected. Contaminants from the bulk population, in the form of abundant clonotypes, could be found in FACS-sorted repertoires.

V gene TRBV5-1 combines with J gene TRBJ2-1; D call uncertain. The starting material was PBMCs, obtained on the day of the first yellow fever vaccination. The TCR comes from a man between 18 and 35 years old who received the YFV17D yellow fever vaccine. The CDR3, as DNA: TGCGCCAGCAGCGCCGATTCGCGGCACAATGAGCAGTTCTTC. It is translated as CASSADSRHNEQFF.